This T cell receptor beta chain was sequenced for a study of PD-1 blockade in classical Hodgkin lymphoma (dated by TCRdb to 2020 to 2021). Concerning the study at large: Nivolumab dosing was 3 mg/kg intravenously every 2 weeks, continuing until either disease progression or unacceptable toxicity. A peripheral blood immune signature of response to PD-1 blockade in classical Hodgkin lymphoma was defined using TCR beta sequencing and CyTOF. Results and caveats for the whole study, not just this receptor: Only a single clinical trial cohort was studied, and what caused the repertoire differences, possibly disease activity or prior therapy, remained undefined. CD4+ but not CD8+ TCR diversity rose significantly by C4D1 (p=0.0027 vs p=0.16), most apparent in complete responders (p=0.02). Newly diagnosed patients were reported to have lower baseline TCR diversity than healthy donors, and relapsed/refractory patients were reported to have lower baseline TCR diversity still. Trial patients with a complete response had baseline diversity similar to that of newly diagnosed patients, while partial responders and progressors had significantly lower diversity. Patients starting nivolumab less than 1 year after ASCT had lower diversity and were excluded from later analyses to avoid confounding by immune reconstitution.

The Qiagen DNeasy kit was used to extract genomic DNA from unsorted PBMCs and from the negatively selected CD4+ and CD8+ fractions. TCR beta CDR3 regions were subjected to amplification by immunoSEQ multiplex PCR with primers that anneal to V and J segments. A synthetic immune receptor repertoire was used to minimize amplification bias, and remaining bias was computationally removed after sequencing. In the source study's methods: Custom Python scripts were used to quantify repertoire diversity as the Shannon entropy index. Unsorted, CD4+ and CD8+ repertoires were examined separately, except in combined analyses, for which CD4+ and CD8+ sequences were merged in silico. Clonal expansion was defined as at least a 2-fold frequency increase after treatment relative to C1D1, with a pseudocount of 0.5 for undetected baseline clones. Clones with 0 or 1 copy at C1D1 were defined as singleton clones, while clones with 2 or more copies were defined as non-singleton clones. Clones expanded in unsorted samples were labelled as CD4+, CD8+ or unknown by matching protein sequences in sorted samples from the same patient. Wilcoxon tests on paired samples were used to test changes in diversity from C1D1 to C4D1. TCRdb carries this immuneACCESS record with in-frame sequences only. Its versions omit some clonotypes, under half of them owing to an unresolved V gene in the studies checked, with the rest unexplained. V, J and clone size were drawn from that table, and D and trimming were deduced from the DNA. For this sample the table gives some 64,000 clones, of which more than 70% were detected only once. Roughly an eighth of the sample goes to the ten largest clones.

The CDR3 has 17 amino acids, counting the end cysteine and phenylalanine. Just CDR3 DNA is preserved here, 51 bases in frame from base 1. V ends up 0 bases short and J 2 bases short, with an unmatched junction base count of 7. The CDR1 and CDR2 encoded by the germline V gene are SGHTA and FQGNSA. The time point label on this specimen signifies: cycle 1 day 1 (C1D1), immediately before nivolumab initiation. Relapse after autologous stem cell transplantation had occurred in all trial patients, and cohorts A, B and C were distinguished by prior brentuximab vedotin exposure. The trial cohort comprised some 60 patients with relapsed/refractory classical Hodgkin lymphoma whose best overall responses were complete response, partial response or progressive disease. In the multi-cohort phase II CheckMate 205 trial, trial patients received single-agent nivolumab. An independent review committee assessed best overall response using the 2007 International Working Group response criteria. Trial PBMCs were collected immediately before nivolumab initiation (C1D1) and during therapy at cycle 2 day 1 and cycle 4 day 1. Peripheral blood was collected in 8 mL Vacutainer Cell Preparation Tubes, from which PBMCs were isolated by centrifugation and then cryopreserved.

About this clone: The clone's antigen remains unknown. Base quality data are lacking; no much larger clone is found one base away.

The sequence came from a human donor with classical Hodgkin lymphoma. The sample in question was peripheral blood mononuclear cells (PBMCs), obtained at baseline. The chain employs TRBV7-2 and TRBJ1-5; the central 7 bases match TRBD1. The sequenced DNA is TGTGCCAGCAGCTTAGCCCCGGTCGGGACAGGCAATCAGCCCCAGCATTTT. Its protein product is CASSLAPVGTGNQPQHF.